Listed here are 9 T cell receptor beta chains from one sample, sequenced in a study of CD8 T cells in ankylosing spondylitis (dated by TCRdb to about 2017). Library creation used 5' RACE. Sequencing was carried out with an Illumina HiSeq 2500. TCRdb's own reprocessing of the public reads used fastp at Q25 and MiXCR and kept productive beta chains. Identical CDR3 protein sequences are pooled into one entry, listed with their most common genes and DNA. The sample table lists a few hundred thousand distinct CDR3 sequences, roughly 20% of them with a count of one. The top ten clones comprise about 4% of the sample. Input material: blood, either unsorted or a sorted T cell fraction (not recorded which). The receptors were sampled from a female donor with ankylosing spondylitis or in good health (not recorded which).

In this sample, this clonotype turned up a few times. This chain connects TRBV20-1 to TRBJ2-5; unclear D gene. Germline assignment: CDR1 DFQATT and CDR2 SNEGSKA (reference sequence). The CDR3 runs 11 residues. Deletions cut 7 bases from V and 3 bases from J, with 9 bases between. CDR3 nucleotide sequence: TGCAGTGAATCGAAGAAAGAGACCCAGTACTTC. Protein product: CSESKKETQYF.

This clonotype was picked up many times. The chain employs TRBV29-1 and TRBJ2-1; 7 nucleotides align to TRBD2. The ends lost 3 bases at V and 0 bases at J; junction bases unmatched: 8. The CDR3 sequence is 16 residues long. Per the germline V gene, CDR1 is SQVTM and CDR2 is ANQGSEA. In nucleotides, the CDR3 is TGCAGCGTTGAGCGGACGGGGGGTTCCTCCTACAATGAGCAGTTCTTC. This encodes CSVERTGGSSYNEQFF.

This sequence joins TRBV14 and TRBJ2-3, with D unclear. Trimming pared 3 bases from V and 8 bases from J, leaving 12 bases between. The CDR3 sequence is 13 residues long. The V gene's germline CDR1 is SGHDN and CDR2 FVKESK. The CDR3 DNA reads as TGTGCCAGCAGCCAGGCCTTGCCAGGTACGCAGTATTTT. As protein: CASSQALPGTQYF.

The V gene is TRBV10-3, the J gene TRBJ1-1; D is perhaps TRBD1 (6 bases). Germline CDR1 is ENHRY and CDR2 is SYGVKD. V was pared by 4 bases and J by 6 bases, with 15 bases between. The CDR3 totals 14 residues. The CDR3 here is CAISVRQEAPEAFF. The CDR3 DNA is TGTGCCATCAGTGTTAGACAGGAGGCCCCTGAAGCTTTCTTT.

The sample holds many counts of this clonotype. The V call is TRBV29-1, the J call TRBJ2-7, with TRBD1 identical over 8 bases. The CDR3 runs to 14 residues. V trimming: 4 bases; J trimming: 0 bases; junction bases outside the gene matches: 5. Germline V gene lookup returns CDR1 SQVTM and CDR2 ANQGSEA. The CDR3 DNA is TGCAGCGTTGTCCCACAGGGGGTCTCCTACGAGCAGTACTTC. This encodes CSVVPQGVSYEQYF.

This clonotype was counted at least ten times. The chain couples TRBV10-3 to TRBJ2-1; D is uncertain. This CDR3 contains 14 residues. V was cut by 2 bases and J by 0 bases, with 5 bases left in between. Germline CDR1 ENHRY, CDR2 SYGVKD. The chain's CDR3 is CAISEGSSYNEQFF. Written as DNA, the CDR3 is TGTGCCATCAGTGAGGGCAGCTCCTACAATGAGCAGTTCTTC.

This clonotype occurred a few times. The V call is TRBV7-2, the J call TRBJ2-5; no reliable D call. The CDR3 is 14 amino acids. Germline CDR1 SGHTA, CDR2 FQGNSA. V was shortened by 4 bases and J by 5 bases, with 14 bases between the two germline ends. The CDR3 loop reads CASSWSGTAETQYF. The CDR3, as DNA: TGTGCCAGCAGCTGGTCAGGTACCGCCGAGACCCAGTACTTC.

This chain links TRBV20-1 with TRBJ2-7; TRBD2 matches 13 bases. The junction had 11 bases not matched to a gene; V was cut back by 2 bases and J by 7 bases. The CDR3 extends over 16 amino acids. Germline-derived CDR1 and CDR2 are DFQATT and SNEGSKA (reference sequence). CDR3 coding DNA: TGCAGTGCTAGACCATTCGGGACTAGCGGGACCGGGGAGCAGTACTTC. It translates to CSARPFGTSGTGEQYF.

The chain links TRBV20-1 to TRBJ2-1; 13 nucleotides agree with TRBD2. The V segment lost 6 bases and the J segment 9 bases; nucleotides outside the gene matches: 5. This CDR3 is 13 amino acids long. Germline assignment: CDR1 DFQATT and CDR2 SNEGSKA (reference sequence). The chain's CDR3 is CSAVTSGRREQFF. The CDR3 DNA reads as TGCAGTGCCGTGACTAGCGGGAGGCGTGAGCAGTTCTTC.